Here is one T cell receptor (beta chain) with its context. This clone showed up just a few times. Its antigen is unknown. Read coverage stops 3 residues before the CDR3 terminus; the germline J gene supplies the remainder. V lost 6 bases and J lost 7 bases, and the count of bases not matched to a germline gene is 10. The CDR3, from cysteine to phenylalanine, totals 15 residues. The DNA covers only part of the CDR3, 36 bases in frame from base 1. CDR1 and CDR2 are drawn from the germline V gene: MNHEY, SVGEGT. CVID was diagnosed by standard criteria: serum IgG, IgA and/or IgM reduced below normal range, plus specific antibody deficiency. A total of roughly 45 subjects (roughly 15 female and 29 male; age range about 9 to 65 years, mean age around 42) were included in the CVID group. Most CVID patients and most healthy controls were of Caucasian heritage. At the time of study participation, every CVID subject had been on replacement immunoglobulin therapy for at least one year. No CVID subject was ill or taking immunomodulatory or immunosuppressive medication when blood was collected. From each donor, about 4.5 to 8.5 ml of heparinized peripheral whole blood was collected. Genomic DNA from adults with common variable immune deficiency (CVID) and from healthy adult controls was used to sequence TCRbeta CDR3 repertoires. Diluted blood was density-centrifuged over Hypaque 1077 or Ficoll-Paque to isolate peripheral blood mononuclear cells. Genomic DNA was extracted from unsorted mononuclear cells by Qiagen column purification or by a centrifugation-based method.

The data belong to a study of T cell clonality in common variable immunodeficiency (dated by TCRdb to the mid-2010s). Overall study outcomes, separate from this receptor: Patient heterogeneity within the CVID cohort put limits on correlating repertoire features with clinical complications. The authors noted that sequencing repertoires of T cell subpopulations would be needed to clarify what caused the increased clonality in CVID. Despite equal DNA input, controls averaged about 81,820 unique sequences per sample versus about 31,547 in CVID samples. Fewer TCRbeta clones were shared among CVID subjects than among healthy controls (p < 0.0001). TCRbeta clonality was higher in CVID subjects than in healthy controls (t-test p = 0.018), and the increase was most characteristic of about a third of subjects. Reportedly, TCRbeta sequences from CVID had fewer deletions and N-nucleotide insertions, and highly modified clones with 13 or more V deletions were absent from CVID.

Equivalent amounts of genomic DNA from CVID and control samples were used as sequencing input. For every sample, a 60 bp segment covering the rearranged TCRbeta CDR3 region was amplified and then sequenced. The immunoSEQ assay, a bias-corrected multiplex PCR with high-throughput sequencing, was employed for TCRbeta amplification. The original methods were these. Every unique nucleotide sequence was considered a clone and was annotated with V, D and J genes, copy number and frequency. Sequences were labeled productive if in frame, and non-productive if out of frame or containing stop codons. As previously described, Shannon's entropy was used to calculate clonality. The predicted amino acid sequences of productive clones were used to derive the mean CDR3 Kyte-Doolittle hydropathy. Scaled V gene usage was hierarchically clustered using Manhattan distance and complete linkage with the R hclust function. Clone sharing by CDR3 amino acid sequence was assessed by resampling 12 repertoires per group over 100 rounds. The repertoires were searched for 65 to 80 published EBV-specific and roughly 230 published CMV-specific TCRbeta sequences. A couple of CVID samples that yielded fewer than 10,000 sequences were excluded from the analysis, so 42 CVID repertoires were retained. TCRdb re-hosts the immuneACCESS table, in-frame sequences only. Its copies lack some clones; in the studies checked, an unresolved V gene accounts for under half of them, and the cause for the rest is not known. D and trimming were read from the DNA, whereas the V and J calls and clone size are those reported in that table. The sample features 25,000 to 35,000 clones, and none is a singleton. The ten largest account for 29% of the sample.

The chain links TRBV6-2 or TRBV6-3 with TRBJ2-1, and 9 junctional nucleotides match TRBD1. The TCR was taken from a human donor with common variable immunodeficiency. What was sequenced was peripheral blood mononuclear cells. The CDR3 here reads CASSPRDRASNEQFF. CDR3 DNA (partial): TGTGCCAGCAGCCCCCGGGACAGGGCATCTAATGAG.